This T cell receptor beta chain was recovered during a study of beta chain features in type 1 diabetes. This CDR3 comprises 14 residues. The germline V gene encodes CDR1 LNHNV and CDR2 YYDKDF (reference sequence). V was pared by 3 bases and J by 4 bases, with 12 bases between. Every participating donor gave one draw, a heparinised blood sample averaging roughly 0.12 L. In the case of this clone: Antigen: not known.

Study outcomes and limitations: Any HLA type influence on TCRB rearrangement was left unresolved here. Type 1 diabetes patients had TCRB CDR3s that were shorter (moderately but significantly so) in all four CD4+ subsets.

The entirety of the isolated RNA underwent reverse transcription, so expressed TCRB transcripts were sequenced. The read count averaged roughly 4 million across naive, central memory and regulatory T cell samples. Assay: immunoSEQ multiplex PCR; the TCRdb copy retains only in-frame clones and omits some. The data show some 410,000 clones, 10% to 12% seen once. The sequenced material came from naive CD4+ T cells from blood. The receptor's source is a woman between 18 and 29 years old in good health. This sequence joins TRBV15 and TRBJ2-5, with D possibly matching TRBD1 (5 bases). DNA for the CDR3: TGTGCCACCAGCAGGGACAAGGATGGAGAGACCCAGTACTTC. Amino acids: CATSRDKDGETQYF.